This T cell receptor beta chain came from a study of shared T cell receptors in the human thymus. Measured with immunoSEQ multiplex PCR; TCRdb has only the in-frame clones, and not every one. The sample has 630,000 or so clones, more than 70% seen once. The germline V gene has CDR1 SNHLY and CDR2 FYNNEI. The CDR3 runs to 16 residues. V trimming: 5 bases; J trimming: 5 bases; junction bases outside the gene matches: 8. The same sample was also studied in work on human thymus T cells.

This chain joins TRBV2 and TRBJ2-5; 13 bases agree with TRBD2. Sequences were obtained from thymocytes. The clonotype was recovered from a boy in the first two years of life with a congenital heart defect. CDR3 bases: TGTGCCAGCAGTCTACGACTAGCGGGGGGTTGGGAGACCCAGTACTTC. Encoded protein: CASSLRLAGGWETQYF. Full variable domain (outside the CDR3, taken from reference TRBV2 and TRBJ2-5): EPEVTQTPSHQVTQMGQEVILRCVPISNHLYFYWYRQILGQKVEFLVSFYNNEISEKSEIFDDQFSVERPDGSNFTLKIRSTKLEDSAMYFCASSLRLAGGWETQYFGPGTRLLVL.